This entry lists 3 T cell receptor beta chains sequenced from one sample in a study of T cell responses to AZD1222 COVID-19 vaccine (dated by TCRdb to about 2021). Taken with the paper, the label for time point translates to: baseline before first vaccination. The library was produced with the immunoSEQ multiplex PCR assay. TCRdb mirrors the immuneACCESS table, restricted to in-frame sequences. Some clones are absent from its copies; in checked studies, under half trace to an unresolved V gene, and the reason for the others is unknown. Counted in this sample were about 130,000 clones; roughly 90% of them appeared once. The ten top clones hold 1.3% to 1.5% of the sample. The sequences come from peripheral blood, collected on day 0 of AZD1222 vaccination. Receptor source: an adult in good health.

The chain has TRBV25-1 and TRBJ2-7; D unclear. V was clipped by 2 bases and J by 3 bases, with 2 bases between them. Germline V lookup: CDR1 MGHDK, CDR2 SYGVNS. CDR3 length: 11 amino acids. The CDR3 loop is CASSEGYEQYF. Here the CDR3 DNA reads TGTGCCAGCAGTGAAGGCTACGAGCAGTACTTC.

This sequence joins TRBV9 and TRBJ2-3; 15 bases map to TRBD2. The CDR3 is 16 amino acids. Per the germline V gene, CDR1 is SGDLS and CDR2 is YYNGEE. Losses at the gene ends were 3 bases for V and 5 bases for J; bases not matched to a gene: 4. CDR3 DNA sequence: TGTGCCAGCAGCGGGACTAGCGGGGGGGCCCTAGATACGCAGTATTTT. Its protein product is CASSGTSGGALDTQYF. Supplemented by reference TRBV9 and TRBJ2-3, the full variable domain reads DSGVTQTPKHLITATGQRVTLRCSPRSGDLSVYWYQQSLDQGLQFLIQYYNGEERAKGNILERFSAQQFPDLHSELNLSSLELGDSALYFCASSGTSGGALDTQYFGPGTRLTVL.

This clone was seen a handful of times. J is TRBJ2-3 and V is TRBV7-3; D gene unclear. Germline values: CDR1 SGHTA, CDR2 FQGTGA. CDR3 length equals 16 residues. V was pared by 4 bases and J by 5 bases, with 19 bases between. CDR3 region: CASSSRSGRLGDTQYF. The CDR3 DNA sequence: TGTGCCAGCAGCTCCCGCTCTGGCCGCTTAGGAGATACGCAGTATTTT. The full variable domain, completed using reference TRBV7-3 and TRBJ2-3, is GAGVSQTPSNKVTEKGKYVELRCDPISGHTALYWYRQSLGQGPEFLIYFQGTGAADDSGLPNDRFFAVRPEGSVSTLKIQRTERGDSAVYLCASSSRSGRLGDTQYFGPGTRLTVL.